One and the same sample provided the 19 T cell receptor beta chains below, sequenced in a study of CD8+ T cells in alopecia areata. Investigators isolated RNA and reverse transcribed it into cDNA to act as the sequencing template. The repertoire was sequenced with immunoSEQ multiplex PCR; TCRdb's copy has only in-frame clones and lacks some. This repertoire shows roughly 120,000 clones, about 61% found once; its top ten account for approximately 3%. The material sequenced was CD4+ T cells sorted from blood. The receptor set was obtained from a human donor in good health.

The sample holds a few counts of this clone. V gene TRBV29-1 combines with J gene TRBJ2-1; D is ambiguous. CDR1 SQVTM and CDR2 ANQGSEA come from the germline V gene. CDR3 length: 13 residues. V was shortened by 3 bases and J by 4 bases, with 10 bases between the two germline ends. Here the CDR3 DNA reads TGCAGCGTTGATACGACCCGTTACAATGAGCAGTTCTTC. Translated, it gives CSVDTTRYNEQFF.

The count of this clone is one. The rearrangement joins TRBV5-1 to TRBJ1-5, with D tentatively TRBD1 (5 bases). CDR3 length: 15 amino acids. Germline loops: CDR1 SGHRS, CDR2 YFSETQ. V was cut by 2 bases and J by 3 bases, with 12 bases left in between. CDR3 residues: CASSFDGGLNQPQHF. CDR3 coding DNA: TGCGCCAGCAGCTTTGATGGGGGACTCAATCAGCCCCAGCATTTT.

The V gene is TRBV5-1, the J gene TRBJ2-7; D ambiguous. V lost 3 bases and J 3 bases, leaving 13 bases between the germline ends. Germline loops: CDR1 SGHRS, CDR2 YFSETQ. This CDR3 has 14 amino acids. CDR3 residues: CASSSQGRFYEQYF. The CDR3 coding sequence is TGCGCCAGCAGCTCCCAAGGACGGTTCTACGAGCAGTACTTC.

The J gene is TRBJ1-5, the V gene TRBV9; D unclear. Germline lookup yields CDR1 SGDLS and CDR2 YYNGEE. The ends were cut back, 0 bases at V and 9 bases at J, with 7 bases in the middle. CDR3 length equals 12 residues. For the CDR3, the DNA is TGTGCCAGCAGCGTAGAGGGAGGGCCCCAGCATTTT. Protein product: CASSVEGGPQHF.

The chain recombines TRBV2 with TRBJ2-3, with D unclear. CDR3 length: 17 amino acids. CDR1 is SNHLY, CDR2 FYNNEI, per germline. The germline V and J ends were trimmed by 2 bases and 5 bases, with 20 bases remaining between them. Written as DNA, the CDR3 is TGTGCCAGCAGTGAAAACCCCTCCAGCGATGGGATAGATACGCAGTATTTT. This encodes CASSENPSSDGIDTQYF.

The chain recombines TRBV10-3 with TRBJ1-1; the D is unclear. V was pared by 9 bases and J by 3 bases, with 14 bases between. CDR1 is ENHRY, CDR2 SYGVKD, per germline. This CDR3 has 13 amino acids. CDR3 DNA: TGTGCCATTGCAAACCAGGCCTACACTGAAGCTTTCTTT. It yields the protein CAIANQAYTEAFF.

The chain uses TRBV18 and TRBJ1-1, with D possibly matching TRBD1 (5 bases). The CDR3 covers 16 residues. Trimming shortened V by 1 base and J by 2 bases, and 14 bases separated the two germline ends. The germline CDR1 and CDR2 sequences are KGHSH and LQKENI. CDR3 amino acids: CASSPRQGEGNTEAFF. The CDR3 nucleotides read TGTGCCAGCTCACCACGGCAGGGCGAGGGAAACACTGAAGCTTTCTTT.

The chain combines TRBV25-1 with TRBJ1-6; D is unclear. The CDR3 loop spans 17 amino acids. Trimming cost V 4 bases and J 0 bases, with 13 bases left between them. Looked up from germline, CDR1 is MGHDK and CDR2 is SYGVNS. CDR3 protein: CASSGSTSSSYNSPLHF. CDR3 nucleotides: TGTGCCAGCAGTGGTTCGACTTCAAGCTCCTATAATTCACCCCTCCACTTT.

Remarks on this clone: This specimen includes other DNA sequences encoding the same CDR3. This chain links TRBV29-1 with TRBJ2-3; TRBD1 matches at 7 bases. V gave up 5 bases and J gave up 1 base; unmatched junction bases: 0. The CDR3 is made up of 12 amino acids. Germline CDR1 SQVTM, CDR2 ANQGSEA. The CDR3 DNA follows: TGCAGCGTTACAGGGGGCACAGATACGCAGTATTTT. As protein: CSVTGGTDTQYF.

The chain combines TRBV4-1 with TRBJ1-2; D perhaps matches TRBD1 (6 bases). V dropped 3 bases and J dropped 7 bases, with 12 bases sitting between them. Germline assignment: CDR1 MGHRA and CDR2 YSYEKL. The CDR3 totals 13 residues. The CDR3 nucleotides read TGCGCCAGCAGCCACAGGGGATACAGTGGCTACACCTTC. It is translated as CASSHRGYSGYTF.

This chain connects TRBV11-3 to TRBJ2-1; D uncertain. Germline CDR1 SGHNT, CDR2 YENEEA. This CDR3 contains 15 residues. Trimming took off 1 base at V and 0 bases at J, with 7 bases between the two ends. The DNA for the CDR3 is TGTGCCAGCAGCTTAGCCTCTAACTCCTACAATGAGCAGTTCTTC. It codes for CASSLASNSYNEQFF.

V and J are TRBV6-1 and TRBJ1-5; D is undetermined. CDR1 is MNHNS, CDR2 SASEGT, per germline. The CDR3 has 17 residues. The V and J ends lost 1 base and 3 bases respectively, with 16 bases between them. The CDR3 sequence is CASSEGTAALSNQPQHF. In DNA form, the CDR3 reads TGTGCCAGCAGTGAAGGGACGGCAGCCCTATCCAATCAGCCCCAGCATTTT.

This clone came up a few times. V and J are TRBV29-1 and TRBJ2-3; D is unresolved. Germline CDR1 and CDR2: SQVTM and ANQGSEA. CDR3 length: 13 amino acids. Trimming pared 8 bases from V and 6 bases from J, leaving 18 bases between. CDR3 residues: CSSGAFLGDTQYF. The CDR3 nucleotides read TGCAGCTCCGGCGCTTTCTTGGGGGATACGCAGTATTTT.

V gene TRBV4-1 combines with J gene TRBJ2-3; D uncertain. Germline V gene sequence: CDR1 MGHRA, CDR2 YSYEKL. The V end lost 1 base, the J end lost 3 bases, and 8 bases lay between the germline ends. The CDR3 has 14 residues. The CDR3 is CASSQAPRTDTQYF. The CDR3 DNA sequence: TGCGCCAGCAGCCAAGCCCCAAGGACAGATACGCAGTATTTT.

The chain's CDR3 is CSGTGSYGYTF. CDR3 nucleotide sequence: TGCAGCGGGACTGGGTCCTATGGCTACACCTTC. The V call is TRBV29-1, the J call TRBJ1-2; the D is unclear. The V and J ends lost 7 bases and 4 bases respectively, with 10 bases between them. Per germline, CDR1 SQVTM and CDR2 ANQGSEA. CDR3 length: 11 residues.

The chain carries TRBV29-1 and TRBJ1-2, with D possibly being TRBD1 (6 bases). Germline assignment: CDR1 SQVTM and CDR2 ANQGSEA. This CDR3 is 13 amino acids long. The ends were cut back, 6 bases at V and 6 bases at J, with 17 bases in the middle. This CDR3 reads CSVLPGQSNGYTF. As DNA, the CDR3 is TGCAGCGTGCTTCCGGGACAATCAAATGGCTACACCTTC.

The rearrangement links TRBV18 to TRBJ2-5; D is perhaps TRBD2 (5 bases). The V end was cut by 1 base, the J end by 7 bases, with 13 bases between. Germline CDR1 and CDR2: KGHSH and LQKENI. The length of the CDR3 is 14 residues. The CDR3 nucleotides are TGTGCCAGCTCACCACTGGACGGTGGAGGGACCCAGTACTTC. It translates to CASSPLDGGGTQYF. The full variable domain, with the rest looked up from reference TRBV18 and TRBJ2-5, is NAGVMQNPRHLVRRRGQEARLRCSPMKGHSHVYWYRQLPEEGLKFMVYLQKENIIDESGMPKERFSAEFPKEGPSILRIQQVVRGDSAAYFCASSPLDGGGTQYFGPGTRLLVL.

The chain carries TRBV25-1 and TRBJ1-3, with 8 nucleotides matching TRBD1. The CDR3 is made up of 13 amino acids. V shed 6 bases and J 4 bases; nucleotides not matched to a gene: 2. Germline assignment: CDR1 MGHDK and CDR2 SYGVNS. CDR3: CASSGQGGNTIYF. The CDR3 DNA follows: TGTGCCAGCAGCGGACAGGGAGGAAACACCATATATTTT.

The chain recombines TRBV30 with TRBJ2-5; no clear D. V lost 1 base to trimming and J lost 2 bases, with 5 bases between them. The CDR3 consists of 12 residues. Per the germline V gene, CDR1 is GTSNPN and CDR2 is SVGIG (reference sequence). The CDR3 coding sequence is TGTGCCTGGAGTGGACTTCAAGAGACCCAGTACTTC. Translation: CAWSGLQETQYF.